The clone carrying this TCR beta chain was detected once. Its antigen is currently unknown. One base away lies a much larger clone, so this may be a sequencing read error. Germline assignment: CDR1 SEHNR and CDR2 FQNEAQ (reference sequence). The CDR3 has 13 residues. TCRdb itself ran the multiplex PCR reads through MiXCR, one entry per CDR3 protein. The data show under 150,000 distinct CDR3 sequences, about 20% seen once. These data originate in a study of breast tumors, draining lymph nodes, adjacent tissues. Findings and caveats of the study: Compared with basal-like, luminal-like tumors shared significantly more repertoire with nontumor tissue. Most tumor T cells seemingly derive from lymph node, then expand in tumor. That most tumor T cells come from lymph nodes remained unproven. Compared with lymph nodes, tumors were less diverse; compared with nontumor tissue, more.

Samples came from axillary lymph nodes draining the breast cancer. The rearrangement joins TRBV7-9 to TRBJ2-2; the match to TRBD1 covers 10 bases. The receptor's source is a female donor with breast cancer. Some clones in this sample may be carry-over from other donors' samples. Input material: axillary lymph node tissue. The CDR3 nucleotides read TGTGCCAGCAGCCCGACAGGGGGCGGGGGGCTGTTTTTT. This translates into CASSPTGGGGLFF.